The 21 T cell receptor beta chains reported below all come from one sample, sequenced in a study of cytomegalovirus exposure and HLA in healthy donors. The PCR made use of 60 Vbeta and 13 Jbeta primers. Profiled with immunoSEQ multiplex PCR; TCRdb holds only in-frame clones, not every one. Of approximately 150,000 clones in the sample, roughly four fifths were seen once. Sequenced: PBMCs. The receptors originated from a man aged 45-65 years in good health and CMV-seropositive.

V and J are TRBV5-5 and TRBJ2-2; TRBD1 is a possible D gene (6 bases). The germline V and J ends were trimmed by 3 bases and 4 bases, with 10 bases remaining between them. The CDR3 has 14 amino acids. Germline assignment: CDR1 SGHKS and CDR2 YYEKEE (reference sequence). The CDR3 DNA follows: TGTGCCAGCAGCTCACAGGGTTTCACCGGGGAGCTGTTTTTT. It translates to CASSSQGFTGELFF.

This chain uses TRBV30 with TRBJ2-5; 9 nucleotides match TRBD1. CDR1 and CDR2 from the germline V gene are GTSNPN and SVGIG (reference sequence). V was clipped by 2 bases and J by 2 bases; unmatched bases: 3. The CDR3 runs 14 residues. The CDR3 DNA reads TGTGCCTGGAGTCCGGGACAGGGACAAGAGACCCAGTACTTC. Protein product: CAWSPGQGQETQYF.

The CDR3 DNA reads TGTGCCAGCAGCCCCCTGGGGGGGGCAACAGATACGCAGTATTTT. Translated, it gives CASSPLGGATDTQYF. The V call is TRBV5-6, the J call TRBJ2-3; the D gene is possibly TRBD2 (7 bases). The CDR3 totals 15 residues. Germline loops: CDR1 SGHDT, CDR2 YYEEEE. Trimming removed 4 bases from V and 3 bases from J, with 15 bases in between.

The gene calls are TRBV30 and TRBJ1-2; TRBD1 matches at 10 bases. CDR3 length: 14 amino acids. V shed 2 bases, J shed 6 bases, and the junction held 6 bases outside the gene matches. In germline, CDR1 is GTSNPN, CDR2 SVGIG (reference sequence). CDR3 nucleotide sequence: TGTGCCTGGAGTAGTGGACAGGGGGAGAATGGCTACACCTTC. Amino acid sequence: CAWSSGQGENGYTF.

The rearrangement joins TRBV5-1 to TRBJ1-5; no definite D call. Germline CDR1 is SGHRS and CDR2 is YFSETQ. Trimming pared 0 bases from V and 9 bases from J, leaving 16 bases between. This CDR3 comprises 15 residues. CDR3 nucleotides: TGCGCCAGCAGCTTGGGTCCCGGGGTGGAGGTGCCCCAGCATTTT. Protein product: CASSLGPGVEVPQHF.

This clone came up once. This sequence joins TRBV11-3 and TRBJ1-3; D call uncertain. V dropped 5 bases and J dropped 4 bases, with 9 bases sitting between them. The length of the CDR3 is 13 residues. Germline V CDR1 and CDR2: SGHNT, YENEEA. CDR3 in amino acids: CASSRREGNTIYF. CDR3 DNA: TGTGCCAGCAGCAGGAGGGAAGGAAACACCATATATTTT.

The CDR3 loop is CATSRRAGELFF. CDR3 bases: TGTGCCACCAGCAGGAGAGCCGGGGAGCTGTTTTTT. This chain joins TRBV15 and TRBJ2-2; D unclear. The V end was cut by 3 bases, the J end by 6 bases, with 5 bases between. Germline CDR1 and CDR2: LNHNV and YYDKDF (reference sequence). This CDR3 comprises 12 residues. Full variable domain (rest looked up from reference TRBV15 and TRBJ2-2): DAMVIQNPRYQVTQFGKPVTLSCSQTLNHNVMYWYQQKSSQAPKLLFHYYDKDFNNEADTPDNFQSRRPNTSFCFLDIRSPGLGDTAMYLCATSRRAGELFFGEGSRLTVL.

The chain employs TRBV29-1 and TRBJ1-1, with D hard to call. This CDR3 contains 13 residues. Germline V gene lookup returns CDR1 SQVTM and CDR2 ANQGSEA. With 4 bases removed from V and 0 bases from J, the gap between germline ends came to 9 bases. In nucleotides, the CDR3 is TGCAGCGTTGGTCAGGCGATGAACACTGAAGCTTTCTTT. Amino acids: CSVGQAMNTEAFF.

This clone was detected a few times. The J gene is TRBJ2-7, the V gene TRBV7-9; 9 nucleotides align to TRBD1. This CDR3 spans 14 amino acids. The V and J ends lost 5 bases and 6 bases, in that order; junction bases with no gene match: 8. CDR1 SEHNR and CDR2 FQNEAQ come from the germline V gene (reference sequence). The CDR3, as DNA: TGTGCCAGCAGCGGGGAGGACAGGGGCGGCGAGCAGTACTTC. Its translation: CASSGEDRGGEQYF. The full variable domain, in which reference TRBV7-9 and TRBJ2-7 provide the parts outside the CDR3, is DTGVSQNPRHKITKRGQNVTFRCDPISEHNRLYWYRQTLGQGPEFLTYFQNEAQLEKSRLLSDRFSAERPKGSFSTLEIQRTEQGDSAMYLCASSGEDRGGEQYFGPGTRLTVT.

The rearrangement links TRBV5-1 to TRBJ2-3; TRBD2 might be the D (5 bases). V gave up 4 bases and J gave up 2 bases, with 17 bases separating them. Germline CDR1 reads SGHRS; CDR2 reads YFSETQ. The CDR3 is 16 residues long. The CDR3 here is CASSPGGGTHTDTQYF. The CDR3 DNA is TGCGCCAGCAGCCCTGGAGGCGGCACCCACACAGATACGCAGTATTTT.

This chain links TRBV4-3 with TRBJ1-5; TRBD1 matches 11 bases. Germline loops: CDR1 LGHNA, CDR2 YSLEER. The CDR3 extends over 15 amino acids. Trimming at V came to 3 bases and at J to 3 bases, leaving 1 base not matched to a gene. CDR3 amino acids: CASSQGQGDNQPQHF. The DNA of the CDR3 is TGCGCCAGCAGCCAGGGACAGGGGGACAATCAGCCCCAGCATTTT.

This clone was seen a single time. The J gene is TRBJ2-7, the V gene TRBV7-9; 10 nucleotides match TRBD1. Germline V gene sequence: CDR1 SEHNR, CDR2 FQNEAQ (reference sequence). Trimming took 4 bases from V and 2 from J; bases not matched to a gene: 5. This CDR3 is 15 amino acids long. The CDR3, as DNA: TGTGCCAGCAGCTCCCCGGGACAGGGGACCTACGAGCAGTACTTC. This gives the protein CASSSPGQGTYEQYF.

This CDR3 is CASSIRQGAQQPQHF. The CDR3 nucleotides read TGTGCCAGTAGTATAAGGCAGGGGGCGCAACAGCCCCAGCATTTT. The genes are TRBV19 and TRBJ1-5; the match to TRBD1 covers 8 bases. Trimming took 2 bases from V and 7 from J; bases not matched to a gene: 7. CDR3 length: 15 residues. The germline gives CDR1 LNHDA, CDR2 SQIVND (reference sequence). Combining the CDR3 with reference TRBV19 and TRBJ1-5 gives the whole variable domain DGGITQSPKYLFRKEGQNVTLSCEQNLNHDAMYWYRQDPGQGLRLIYYSQIVNDFQKGDIAEGYSVSREKKESFPLTVTSAQKNPTAFYLCASSIRQGAQQPQHFGDGTRLSIL.

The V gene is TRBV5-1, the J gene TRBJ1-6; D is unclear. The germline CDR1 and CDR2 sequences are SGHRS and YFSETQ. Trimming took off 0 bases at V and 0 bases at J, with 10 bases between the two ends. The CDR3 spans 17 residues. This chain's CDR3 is CASSLAGMSSYNSPLHF. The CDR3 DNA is TGCGCCAGCAGCTTGGCGGGGATGAGCTCCTATAATTCACCCCTCCACTTT.

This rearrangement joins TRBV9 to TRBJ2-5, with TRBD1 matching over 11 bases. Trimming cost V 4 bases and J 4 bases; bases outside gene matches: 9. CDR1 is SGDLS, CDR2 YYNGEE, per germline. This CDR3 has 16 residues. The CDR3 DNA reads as TGTGCCAGCAGCCCCTCCGGGACAGGGGGTCGAGAGACCCAGTACTTC. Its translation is CASSPSGTGGRETQYF.

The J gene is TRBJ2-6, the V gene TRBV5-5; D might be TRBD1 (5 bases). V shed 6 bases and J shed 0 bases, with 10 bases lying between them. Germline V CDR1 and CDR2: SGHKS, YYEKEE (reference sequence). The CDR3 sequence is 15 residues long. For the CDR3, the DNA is TGTGCCAGCACTCAGGGTATCTCTGGGGCCAACGTCCTGACTTTC. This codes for CASTQGISGANVLTF.

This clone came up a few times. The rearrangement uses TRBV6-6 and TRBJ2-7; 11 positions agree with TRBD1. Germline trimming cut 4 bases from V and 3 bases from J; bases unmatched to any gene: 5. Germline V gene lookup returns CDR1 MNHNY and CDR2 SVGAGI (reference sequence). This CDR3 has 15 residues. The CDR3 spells CASSSRDRGVYEQYF. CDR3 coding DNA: TGTGCCAGCAGTTCCCGGGACAGGGGGGTCTACGAGCAGTACTTC.

CDR3 sequence (DNA): TGTGCCAGCAGTGCGCCCTCCACCGTAGAGCAGTACTTC. Translation: CASSAPSTVEQYF. The V gene is TRBV28, the J gene TRBJ2-7; the D is unclear. V was shortened by 5 bases and J by 7 bases, with 15 bases between the two germline ends. This CDR3 is built from 13 residues. Per germline, CDR1 MDHEN and CDR2 SYDVKM.

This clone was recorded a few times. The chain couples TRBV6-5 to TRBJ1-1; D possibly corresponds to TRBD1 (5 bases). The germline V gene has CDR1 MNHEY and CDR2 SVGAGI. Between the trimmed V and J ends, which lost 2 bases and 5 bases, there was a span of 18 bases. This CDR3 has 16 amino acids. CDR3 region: CASSYQPGAGGTEAFF. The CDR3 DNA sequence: TGTGCCAGCAGTTACCAGCCGGGAGCCGGGGGGACTGAAGCTTTCTTT.

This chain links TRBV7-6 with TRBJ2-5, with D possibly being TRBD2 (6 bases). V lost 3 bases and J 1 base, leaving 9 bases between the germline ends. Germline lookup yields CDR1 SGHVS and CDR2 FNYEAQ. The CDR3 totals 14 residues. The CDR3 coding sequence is TGTGCCAGCAGCTTCGGGACTTCCCAAGAGACCCAGTACTTC. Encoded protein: CASSFGTSQETQYF.

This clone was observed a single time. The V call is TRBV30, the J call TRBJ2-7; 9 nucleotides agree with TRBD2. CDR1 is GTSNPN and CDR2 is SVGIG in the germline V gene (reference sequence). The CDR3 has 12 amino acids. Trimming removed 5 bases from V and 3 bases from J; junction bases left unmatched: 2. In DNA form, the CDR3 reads TGTGCCTGGGAACTAGCGGGCTACGAGCAGTACTTC. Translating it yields CAWELAGYEQYF. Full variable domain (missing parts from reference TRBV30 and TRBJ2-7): SQTIHQWPATLVQPVGSPLSLECTVEGTSNPNLYWYRQAAGRGLQLLFYSVGIGQISSEVPQNLSASRPQDRQFILSSKKLLLSDSGFYLCAWELAGYEQYFGPGTRLTVT.